The T cell receptor (beta chain) described here comes from a study of CD8+ T cells in alopecia areata. Background on the study: Those treated were given oral tofacitinib at 5 to 10 mg twice daily.

General study findings and limits: Normal skin's resident alphabeta T cells are also sequenced in scalp samples. Mice showed clearer TCR sharing than patients did, a gap that was possibly HLA-related.

V shed 0 bases and J shed 10 bases, with 13 bases lying between them. There are 15 residues in the CDR3. Germline V CDR1 and CDR2: LNHNV, YYDKDF (reference sequence). Alopecia areata patients provided lesional scalp punch biopsies and peripheral blood. In this sample, this clone turned up many times. Its matching antigen is unknown. cDNA reverse transcribed from extracted RNA served as the sequencing template. Profiling relied on immunoSEQ multiplex PCR, and the TCRdb table lists in-frame clones only, not all of them. The table has over 150,000 clones, just under 60% seen once. The source material was CD4+ T cells sorted from blood, sampled at week 0. The sequence was collected from a human donor with alopecia areata. The rearrangement links TRBV15 to TRBJ1-6; tentative D call: TRBD1 (6 bases). The CDR3 DNA sequence: TGTGCCACCAGCAGAGAAAAATCAGGGGAATCACCCCTCCACTTT. Translating gives CATSREKSGESPLHF.